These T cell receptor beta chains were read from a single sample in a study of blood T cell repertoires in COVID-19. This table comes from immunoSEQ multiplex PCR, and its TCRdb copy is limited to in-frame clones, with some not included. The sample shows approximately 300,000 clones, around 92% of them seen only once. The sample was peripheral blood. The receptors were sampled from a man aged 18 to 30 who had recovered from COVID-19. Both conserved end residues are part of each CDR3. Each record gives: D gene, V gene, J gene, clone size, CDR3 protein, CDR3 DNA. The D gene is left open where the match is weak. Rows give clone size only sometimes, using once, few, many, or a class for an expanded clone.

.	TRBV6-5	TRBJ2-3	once	CASSYSYPGADTQYF	TGTGCCAGCAGTTACTCGTATCCAGGGGCAGATACGCAGTATTTT
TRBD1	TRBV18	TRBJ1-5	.	CASSPFPGTGDQPQHF	TGTGCCAGCTCACCTTTTCCCGGGACAGGGGATCAGCCCCAGCATTTT
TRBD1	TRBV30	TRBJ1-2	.	CAWSVGTGDGYTF	TGTGCCTGGAGTGTAGGGACAGGGGATGGCTACACCTTC
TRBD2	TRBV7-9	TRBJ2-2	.	CASSLGLAGPGELFF	TGTGCCAGCAGCTTAGGACTAGCGGGCCCCGGGGAGCTGTTTTTT
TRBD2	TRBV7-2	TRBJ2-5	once	CASSYGTIRGETQYF	TGTGCCAGCAGCTACGGGACTATCCGGGGAGAGACCCAGTACTTC
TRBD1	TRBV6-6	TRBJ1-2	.	CASSGRDRAYGYTF	TGTGCCAGCAGTGGAAGGGACAGGGCCTATGGCTACACCTTC
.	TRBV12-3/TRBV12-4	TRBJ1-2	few	CASSLRRGNGYTF	TGTGCCAGCAGTTTACGGCGAGGGAATGGCTACACCTTC
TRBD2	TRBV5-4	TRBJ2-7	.	CASSGQRQGGSYEQYF	TGTGCCAGCAGCGGGCAGCGGCAGGGAGGGTCCTACGAGCAGTACTTC
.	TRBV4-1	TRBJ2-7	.	CASSQVGTYEQYF	TGCGCCAGCAGCCAAGTTGGGACTTACGAGCAGTACTTC
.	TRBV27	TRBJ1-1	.	CASSFSWNTEAFF	TGTGCCAGCAGTTTCTCCTGGAACACTGAAGCTTTCTTT
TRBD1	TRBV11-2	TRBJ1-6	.	CASSPLDRGINSPLHF	TGTGCCAGCAGCCCATTGGACAGGGGGATAAATTCACCCCTCCACTTT
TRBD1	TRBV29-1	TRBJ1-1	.	CSVRTGGTEAFF	TGCAGCGTTCGGACAGGAGGAACTGAAGCTTTCTTT
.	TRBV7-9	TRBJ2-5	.	CASSPRTESRGTQYF	TGTGCCAGCAGCCCACGGACAGAATCACGGGGGACCCAGTACTTC
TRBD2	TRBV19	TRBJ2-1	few	CASSSSGTYNEQFF	TGTGCCAGTAGTTCTAGCGGAACCTACAATGAGCAGTTCTTC
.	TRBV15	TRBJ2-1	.	CATSRGLDNEQFF	TGTGCCACCAGCAGGGGACTGGACAATGAGCAGTTCTTC
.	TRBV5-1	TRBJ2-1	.	CASSLAGVSLDEQFF	TGCGCCAGCAGCTTGGCAGGGGTCTCACTCGATGAGCAGTTCTTC
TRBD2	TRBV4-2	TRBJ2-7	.	CASSHVAGGTSYEQYF	TGTGCCAGCAGCCACGTAGCGGGGGGGACCTCCTACGAGCAGTACTTC
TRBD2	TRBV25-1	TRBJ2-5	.	CATRQTIGGEETQYF	TGTGCCACCCGTCAAACGATTGGGGGGGAGGAGACCCAGTACTTC
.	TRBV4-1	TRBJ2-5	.	CASSQVLQGRETQYF	TGCGCCAGCAGCCAAGTCCTTCAGGGTAGAGAGACCCAGTACTTC
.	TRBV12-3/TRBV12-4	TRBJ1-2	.	CASSLPGQNGYTF	TGTGCCAGCAGTTTACCAGGACAGAATGGCTACACCTTC
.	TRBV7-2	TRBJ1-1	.	CASSPLEGLGTEAFF	TGTGCCAGCAGCCCCTTGGAGGGGTTAGGTACTGAAGCTTTCTTT
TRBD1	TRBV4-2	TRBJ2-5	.	CASSQGDSGQETQYF	TGTGCCAGCAGCCAAGGGGACAGTGGCCAAGAGACCCAGTACTTC
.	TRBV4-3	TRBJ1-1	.	CASSQDYFSNTEAFF	TGCGCCAGCAGCCAAGATTACTTTTCGAATACTGAAGCTTTCTTT
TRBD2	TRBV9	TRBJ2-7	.	CASSPSGGASYEQYF	TGTGCCAGCAGCCCCAGCGGGGGGGCGTCCTACGAGCAGTACTTC
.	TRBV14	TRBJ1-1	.	CASSQVSREAFF	TGTGCCAGCAGCCAAGTTTCCCGGGAAGCTTTCTTT
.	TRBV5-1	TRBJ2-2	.	CASSLGQNTGELFF	TGCGCCAGCAGCCTGGGACAGAACACCGGGGAGCTGTTTTTT
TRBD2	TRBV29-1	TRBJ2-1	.	CSVEGLAGEWSYNEQFF	TGCAGCGTTGAGGGACTAGCGGGAGAGTGGTCCTACAATGAGCAGTTCTTC
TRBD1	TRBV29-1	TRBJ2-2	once	CSVEPDSWGQGGIGELFF	TGCAGCGTTGAACCTGATTCTTGGGGACAGGGGGGGATCGGGGAGCTGTTTTTT
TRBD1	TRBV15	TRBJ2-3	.	CATSSSGTGVTDTQYF	TGTGCCACCAGCAGTTCCGGGACAGGGGTCACAGATACGCAGTATTTT
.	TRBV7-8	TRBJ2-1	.	CAIKMGFEQFF	TGTGCCATCAAAATGGGCTTTGAGCAGTTCTTC
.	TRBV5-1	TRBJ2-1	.	CASSYRRGLSYDYNEQFF	TGCGCCAGCAGCTACCGGAGGGGACTCTCATACGATTACAATGAGCAGTTCTTC
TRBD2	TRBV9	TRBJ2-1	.	CASSVDLLTSGRYNEQFF	TGTGCCAGCAGCGTAGATTTGTTGACTAGCGGGCGCTACAATGAGCAGTTCTTC
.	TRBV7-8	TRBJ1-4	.	CASSLAAGGLEKLFF	TGTGCCAGCAGCTTAGCGGCGGGGGGTCTCGAAAAACTGTTTTTT
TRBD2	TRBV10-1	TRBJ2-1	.	CASSESGRDNEQFF	TGCGCCAGCAGTGAGTCGGGGAGGGACAATGAGCAGTTCTTC
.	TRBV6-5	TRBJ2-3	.	CASSYAQSGTQYF	TGTGCCAGCAGTTACGCTCAGTCTGGTACGCAGTATTTT
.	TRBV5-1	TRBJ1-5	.	CASSAGGEGQPQHF	TGCGCCAGCAGCGCGGGGGGGGAAGGTCAGCCCCAGCATTTT
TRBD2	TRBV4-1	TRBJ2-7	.	CASSQGTSETYEQYF	TGCGCCAGCAGCCAGGGGACTAGCGAGACCTACGAGCAGTACTTC
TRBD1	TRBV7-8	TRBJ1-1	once	CASSLGTAVLHTEAFF	TGTGCCAGCAGCCTGGGGACAGCCGTTTTACACACTGAAGCTTTCTTT
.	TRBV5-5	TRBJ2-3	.	CASSLWGGDTDTQYF	TGTGCCAGCAGCTTGTGGGGCGGGGACACAGATACGCAGTATTTT
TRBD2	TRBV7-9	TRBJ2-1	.	CASSLASLAPTYNEQFF	TGTGCCAGCAGCTTAGCTTCACTAGCGCCCACCTACAATGAGCAGTTCTTC
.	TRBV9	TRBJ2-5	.	CASSVFGIGETQYF	TGTGCCAGCAGCGTATTCGGGATCGGGGAGACCCAGTACTTC
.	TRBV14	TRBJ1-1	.	CASSQIQGRLSTEAFF	TGTGCCAGCAGCCAAATACAGGGACGGCTGAGTACTGAAGCTTTCTTT
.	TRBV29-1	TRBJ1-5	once	CSVVAGDNQPQHF	TGCAGCGTTGTAGCAGGGGATAATCAGCCCCAGCATTTT
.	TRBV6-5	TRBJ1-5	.	CASSYSQATDQPQHF	TGTGCCAGCAGTTACTCCCAGGCGACAGATCAGCCCCAGCATTTT
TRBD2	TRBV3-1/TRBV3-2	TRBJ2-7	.	CASSLAGSSYEQYF	TGTGCCAGCAGCCTAGCGGGTAGCTCCTACGAGCAGTACTTC
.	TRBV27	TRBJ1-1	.	CASSRAPGGVSEAFF	TGTGCCAGCAGTAGAGCCCCCGGGGGGGTTAGTGAAGCTTTCTTT
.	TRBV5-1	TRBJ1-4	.	CASSLDRLNEKLFF	TGCGCCAGCAGCTTGGACAGACTAAATGAAAAACTGTTTTTT